This passage covers 12 T cell receptor beta chains from one sample sequenced in a study of cytomegalovirus exposure and HLA in healthy donors. It was with 60 Vbeta and 13 Jbeta primers that the PCR ran. Using immunoSEQ multiplex PCR, the repertoire was profiled, and TCRdb retains in-frame clones only, with some absent. This table has approximately 190,000 clones, 75% to 90% appearing once. Source material: PBMCs. These receptors were obtained from a boy younger than 10 in good health and CMV-seronegative.

The J gene is TRBJ1-5, the V gene TRBV19; D is unresolved. V was clipped by 4 bases and J by 5 bases, with 9 bases between them. The CDR3 sequence is 13 residues long. Per germline, CDR1 LNHDA and CDR2 SQIVND (reference sequence). The chain's CDR3 is CASSSPVYQPQHF. The DNA of the CDR3 is TGTGCCAGTAGTAGTCCAGTCTATCAGCCCCAGCATTTT.

V gene TRBV29-1 combines with J gene TRBJ2-3; 10 nucleotides align to TRBD2. CDR3 size: 13 residues. Germline loops: CDR1 SQVTM, CDR2 ANQGSEA. DNA for the CDR3: TGCAGTTTACTAGCGGGGATCACAGATACGCAGTATTTT. This codes for CSLLAGITDTQYF.

This chain links TRBV6-1 with TRBJ2-7; weak D call: TRBD2 (7 bases). Deletions cut 5 bases from V and 2 bases from J, with 16 bases between. This CDR3 contains 15 residues. Per germline, CDR1 MNHNS and CDR2 SASEGT. The CDR3 DNA reads as TGTGCCAGCAGTTCAGGGAGGGGGAATACCTACGAGCAGTACTTC. As protein: CASSSGRGNTYEQYF.

V gene TRBV4-1 combines with J gene TRBJ2-7, with 9 bases fitting TRBD1. V was pared by 5 bases and J by 4 bases, with 3 bases of the junction left unmatched. CDR1 is MGHRA and CDR2 is YSYEKL in the germline V gene. The CDR3 is made up of 13 amino acids. CDR3 sequence reads: CASSEGTGYEQYF. CDR3 sequence (DNA): TGCGCCAGCAGCGAGGGGACAGGGTACGAGCAGTACTTC.

This sequence joins TRBV28 and TRBJ2-1, with 7 bases matching TRBD2. CDR3 size: 13 residues. J lost 4 bases, V lost 3 bases, and 0 bases had no gene match. Per germline, CDR1 MDHEN and CDR2 SYDVKM. The CDR3 nucleotides are TGTGCCAGCAGTTTCGGGGGGTACAATGAGCAGTTCTTC. Translated: CASSFGGYNEQFF.

This sequence joins TRBV19 and TRBJ2-2; 9 bases fit TRBD1. The CDR3 contains 16 residues. The V and J ends lost 3 bases and 3 bases, in that order; junction bases with no gene match: 5. Germline assignment: CDR1 LNHDA and CDR2 SQIVND (reference sequence). CDR3 sequence: CASSMGQGGDTGELFF. DNA for the CDR3: TGTGCCAGTAGTATGGGACAGGGCGGTGACACCGGGGAGCTGTTTTTT.

The rearrangement joins TRBV5-1 to TRBJ2-1, with 8 nucleotides matching TRBD2. The CDR3 totals 15 residues. From germline, CDR1 is SGHRS and CDR2 YFSETQ. V was pared by 0 bases and J by 6 bases, with 5 bases of the junction left unmatched. In nucleotides, the CDR3 is TGCGCCAGCAGCTTGGACCCTAGCGGGTTCAATGAGCAGTTCTTC. Residues: CASSLDPSGFNEQFF.

V and J are TRBV7-9 and TRBJ2-2; D uncertain. V shed 2 bases and J shed 0 bases, with 10 bases lying between them. The CDR3 extends over 16 amino acids. Germline V gene data show CDR1 as SEHNR and CDR2 as FQNEAQ (reference sequence). The CDR3 region is CASSLWHITNTGELFF. The CDR3 region has the DNA TGTGCCAGCAGCTTATGGCACATAACGAACACCGGGGAGCTGTTTTTT.

This chain joins TRBV11-2 and TRBJ1-5, with D tentatively TRBD1 (6 bases). The CDR3 extends over 14 amino acids. Trimming cost V 1 base and J 7 bases, with 11 bases left between them. Germline values: CDR1 SGHAT, CDR2 FQNNGV. The CDR3 here is CASSLAGDGQPQHF. The CDR3 nucleotides read TGTGCCAGCAGCTTAGCAGGGGACGGACAGCCCCAGCATTTT.

V is TRBV27 and J is TRBJ1-1, with TRBD1 matching 10 bases. After removal of 4 bases from V and 3 bases from J, the junction contained 11 bases not matched to a gene. The CDR3 totals 17 residues. CDR1 MNHEY and CDR2 SMNVEV come from the germline V gene (reference sequence). CDR3 sequence reads: CASSSWDRGMAHTEAFF. The CDR3 coding sequence is TGTGCCAGCAGTTCTTGGGACAGGGGCATGGCGCACACTGAAGCTTTCTTT.

CDR3 DNA: TGTGCCAGTCTTGACAGAACTGAAGCTTTCTTT. This encodes CASLDRTEAFF. V and J are TRBV19 and TRBJ1-1, with D perhaps TRBD1 (5 bases). The CDR3 is 11 residues long. Germline CDR1 reads LNHDA; CDR2 reads SQIVND (reference sequence). Deletions cut 8 bases from V and 5 bases from J, with 9 bases between.

V gene TRBV4-1 combines with J gene TRBJ1-2; possible D gene TRBD1, 6 bases. V gave up 1 base and J gave up 5 bases, with 17 bases separating them. Germline V gives CDR1 MGHRA, CDR2 YSYEKL. The CDR3 runs 16 residues. The CDR3 is CASSQARFRQGYGYTF. The CDR3 region has the DNA TGCGCCAGCAGCCAAGCAAGGTTCAGGCAGGGGTATGGCTACACCTTC.